A single sample is the source of the 24 T cell receptor beta chains below, sequenced in a study of shared clonotypes between healthy human individuals. In the naive CD8 group, cells lacked CD45RO and were positively selected for CCR7, so terminally differentiated effector memory CD45RA+ cells were left out. Using immunoSEQ multiplex PCR, the repertoire was profiled, and TCRdb retains in-frame clones only, with some absent. The sample includes under 1 million clones, 80% to 95% of them seen just once. The sequenced sample was naive CD8+ T cells sorted from blood. Every receptor here comes from a man aged 30 to 39 in good health.

V and J are TRBV19 and TRBJ1-1, with D tentatively TRBD1 (5 bases). CDR1 LNHDA and CDR2 SQIVND come from the germline V gene (reference sequence). This CDR3 contains 13 residues. Trimming cost V 3 bases and J 7 bases, with 12 bases left between them. The CDR3 DNA is TGTGCCAGTAGTATTCTTTCTGGGGGTGAAGCTTTCTTT. Encoded protein: CASSILSGGEAFF.

The V and J genes are TRBV28 and TRBJ1-4, with D maybe TRBD1 (5 bases). Germline V gene data show CDR1 as MDHEN and CDR2 as SYDVKM. This CDR3 region has 15 residues. Trimming took off 2 bases at V and 4 bases at J, with 11 bases between the two ends. The CDR3 spells CASSLGAVNNEKLFF. The CDR3 DNA reads TGTGCCAGCAGTTTAGGGGCCGTTAATAATGAAAAACTGTTTTTT.

The chain couples TRBV6-5 to TRBJ2-1, with D possibly being TRBD2 (5 bases). V was trimmed by 0 bases and J by 6 bases, leaving 9 bases between them. The length of the CDR3 is 14 residues. Per germline, CDR1 MNHEY and CDR2 SVGAGI. CDR3 bases: TGTGCCAGCAGTTACTCGGGTCTAGCCAATGAGCAGTTCTTC. Translation gives CASSYSGLANEQFF.

The chain has TRBV5-6 and TRBJ1-5, with D possibly being TRBD1 (6 bases). Germline CDR1 is SGHDT and CDR2 is YYEEEE. The V and J ends lost 1 base and 3 bases respectively, with 14 bases between them. The CDR3 length is 16 residues. CDR3 loop: CASSLRGGGYNQPQHF. The CDR3 coding sequence is TGTGCCAGCAGCTTGAGGGGGGGCGGTTACAATCAGCCCCAGCATTTT.

The chain uses TRBV10-2 and TRBJ1-3, with D perhaps TRBD1 (6 bases). Trimming took off 4 bases at V and 4 bases at J, with 8 bases between the two ends. This CDR3 comprises 13 residues. Germline V gene data show CDR1 as WSHSY and CDR2 as SAAADI. CDR3 protein: CASSGTDGNTIYF. Here the CDR3 DNA reads TGCGCCAGCAGTGGGACAGACGGAAACACCATATATTTT.

J is TRBJ2-7 and V is TRBV29-1; D not resolved. The germline V and J ends were trimmed by 3 bases and 6 bases, with 12 bases remaining between them. The CDR3 has 12 amino acids. The germline V gene has CDR1 SQVTM and CDR2 ANQGSEA. CDR3 protein: CSVDLGGFEQYF. CDR3 sequence (DNA): TGCAGCGTTGATTTGGGTGGCTTCGAGCAGTACTTC.

The J gene is TRBJ2-3, the V gene TRBV15; no reliable D call. Trimming removed 3 bases from V and 1 base from J, with 11 bases in between. The germline CDR1 and CDR2 sequences are LNHNV and YYDKDF (reference sequence). The CDR3 has 15 amino acids. In nucleotides, the CDR3 is TGTGCCACCAGCAGGACCCCTCAGGGCACAGATACGCAGTATTTT. Its translation: CATSRTPQGTDTQYF.

The chain has TRBV4-3 and TRBJ2-7; TRBD1 matches 8 bases. CDR1 and CDR2 from the germline V gene are LGHNA and YSLEER. The ends lost 1 base at V and 2 bases at J; junction bases unmatched: 4. The length of the CDR3 is 15 residues. The CDR3: CASSQGTGLTYEQYF. The DNA for the CDR3 is TGCGCCAGCAGCCAAGGGACAGGGTTAACCTACGAGCAGTACTTC.

This clone has only one observation. The gene calls are TRBV27 and TRBJ2-1, with unresolved D. V lost 5 bases, J lost 4 bases, and 6 bases lay in between. CDR3 length: 12 residues. Germline lookup yields CDR1 MNHEY and CDR2 SMNVEV (reference sequence). CDR3 sequence reads: CASSDAYNEQFF. The CDR3 coding sequence is TGTGCCAGCAGTGACGCATACAATGAGCAGTTCTTC.

The chain carries TRBV18 and TRBJ2-5, with 11 bases that match TRBD2. J was trimmed by 1 base and V by 2 bases; bases with no gene match: 12. CDR3 length equals 19 residues. Per the germline V gene, CDR1 is KGHSH and CDR2 is LQKENI. The chain's CDR3 is CASSPRLAGNLPTQETQYF. The DNA of the CDR3 is TGTGCCAGCTCACCAAGACTAGCGGGAAATCTCCCAACCCAAGAGACCCAGTACTTC.

V usage is TRBV30 and J usage is TRBJ2-1; D is unresolved. The CDR3 is 8 residues long. CDR1 and CDR2 (germline): GTSNPN, SVGIG (reference sequence). V shed 8 bases and J shed 5 bases, with 1 base lying between them. CDR3 nucleotides: TGTGCCCACAATGAGCAGTTCTTC. Translating it yields CAHNEQFF.

Concerning this clone: The junction does not match germline at one end; this may be a read error. The chain couples TRBV2 to TRBJ2-7, with D tentatively TRBD2 (5 bases). CDR1 and CDR2 from the germline V gene are SNHLY and FYNNEI. The CDR3 is 12 residues long. The CDR3 protein is CASIGNSYEQYF. The CDR3 DNA is TGCGCCAGCATCGGGAACTCCTACGAGCAGTACTTC.

The genes are TRBV9 and TRBJ2-2; TRBD2 aligns across 7 bases. The ends lost 4 bases at V and 6 bases at J; junction bases unmatched: 12. Germline values: CDR1 SGDLS, CDR2 YYNGEE. The CDR3 extends over 16 amino acids. CDR3 residues: CASSTPLAEGPGELFF. CDR3 nucleotide sequence: TGTGCCAGCAGCACCCCGCTAGCGGAGGGCCCCGGGGAGCTGTTTTTT.

The chain carries TRBV7-9 and TRBJ2-2, with D possibly matching TRBD2 (6 bases). The CDR3 runs 16 residues. Trimming cost V 3 bases and J 4 bases, with 15 bases left between them. Germline-derived CDR1 and CDR2 are SEHNR and FQNEAQ (reference sequence). CDR3 nucleotide sequence: TGTGCCAGCAGCTTGGGGGTAGCGGCCCGCACCGGGGAGCTGTTTTTT. Translated: CASSLGVAARTGELFF.

The chain recombines TRBV29-1 with TRBJ2-3; D is unclear. The germline gives CDR1 SQVTM, CDR2 ANQGSEA. This CDR3 is built from 13 residues. V dropped 4 bases and J dropped 0 bases, with 8 bases sitting between them. CDR3 DNA sequence: TGCAGCGTTGTCCGGGTTAGCACAGATACGCAGTATTTT. Protein sequence: CSVVRVSTDTQYF.

This chain links TRBV5-1 with TRBJ2-5, with TRBD1 matching over 8 bases. V dropped 3 bases and J dropped 1; count of bases not matched to a gene: 2. Germline V gene sequence: CDR1 SGHRS, CDR2 YFSETQ. This CDR3 contains 14 residues. As DNA, the CDR3 is TGCGCCAGCAGCTACAGGGGGGCCCAAGAGACCCAGTACTTC. It codes for CASSYRGAQETQYF.

In its sample, this clone was seen once. This chain uses TRBV10-1 with TRBJ2-1; 9 nucleotides agree with TRBD1. V lost 2 bases to trimming and J lost 9 bases; unmatched junction nucleotides: 8. This CDR3 is 15 amino acids long. In germline, CDR1 is WNHNN, CDR2 SYGVQD (reference sequence). The CDR3 sequence is CASSELSQTGGEQFF. As DNA, the CDR3 is TGCGCCAGCAGTGAGCTGAGCCAGACAGGGGGTGAGCAGTTCTTC.

This chain connects TRBV6-5 to TRBJ1-1, with D possibly TRBD1 on 5 matching bases. Trimming removed 3 bases from V and 6 bases from J, with 11 bases in between. Germline CDR1 and CDR2: MNHEY and SVGAGI. The CDR3 is 13 residues long. CDR3 region: CASSYARAAEAFF. CDR3 sequence (DNA): TGTGCCAGCAGTTATGCCAGGGCGGCTGAAGCTTTCTTT.

V gene TRBV2 combines with J gene TRBJ1-4, with 8 bases fitting TRBD1. This CDR3 region has 15 residues. The germline CDR1 and CDR2 sequences are SNHLY and FYNNEI. With 6 bases clipped from V and 8 bases from J, the junction kept 11 bases outside the gene matches. CDR3 in DNA: TGTGCCAGCAGGCCGCAGGGGGCCGAAAGGGAAAAACTGTTTTTT. Its translation: CASRPQGAEREKLFF. The whole variable domain, remainder taken from reference TRBV2 and TRBJ1-4, is EPEVTQTPSHQVTQMGQEVILRCVPISNHLYFYWYRQILGQKVEFLVSFYNNEISEKSEIFDDQFSVERPDGSNFTLKIRSTKLEDSAMYFCASRPQGAEREKLFFGSGTQLSVL.

Points on this clone: Other DNA sequences in this sample translate to the same CDR3. This sequence joins TRBV19 and TRBJ2-7, with TRBD1 matching 11 bases. CDR1 and CDR2 from the germline V gene are LNHDA and SQIVND (reference sequence). Losses at the gene ends were 5 bases for V and 0 bases for J; bases not matched to a gene: 3. This CDR3 has 15 residues. CDR3 in amino acids: CASSAGTGGSYEQYF. For the CDR3, the DNA is TGTGCCAGTAGTGCAGGGACAGGGGGCTCCTACGAGCAGTACTTC.

The chain links TRBV9 to TRBJ2-2, with TRBD2 as a possible D gene (6 bases). Germline V gene sequence: CDR1 SGDLS, CDR2 YYNGEE. This CDR3 has 19 residues. The V gene lost 3 bases and the J gene lost 3 bases, with 24 bases spanning the gap. CDR3 sequence (DNA): TGTGCCAGCAGCGGCCAAATTCGGGGGTACGTTAACGACACCGGGGAGCTGTTTTTT. This translates into CASSGQIRGYVNDTGELFF.

The CDR3 is CASSSKIQGISYGYTF. The CDR3 DNA reads TGTGCCAGCAGTTCAAAAATCCAGGGGATATCCTATGGCTACACCTTC. The V call is TRBV7-9, the J call TRBJ1-2; tentatively, D is TRBD1 (6 bases). The germline V gene has CDR1 SEHNR and CDR2 FQNEAQ (reference sequence). The V end was cut by 6 bases, the J end by 4 bases, with 21 bases between. This CDR3 has 16 amino acids.

V usage is TRBV6-1 and J usage is TRBJ2-7; TRBD1 or TRBD2 may be the D gene (7 bases each). Germline lookup yields CDR1 MNHNS and CDR2 SASEGT. This CDR3 spans 14 amino acids. V lost 1 base and J lost 3, with 10 bases in between. This CDR3 reads CASSEERDSYEQYF. The CDR3 nucleotides read TGTGCCAGCAGTGAAGAGCGGGACAGCTACGAGCAGTACTTC.

The gene calls are TRBV29-1 and TRBJ2-7, with D perhaps assigned TRBD1 or TRBD2 (5 bases each). Per the germline V gene, CDR1 is SQVTM and CDR2 is ANQGSEA. Trimming left V 7 bases short and J 2 bases short, with 12 bases between. CDR3 length: 12 amino acids. This CDR3 is CSARDLAYEQYF. The CDR3 nucleotides are TGCAGCGCCCGGGACCTAGCCTACGAGCAGTACTTC.